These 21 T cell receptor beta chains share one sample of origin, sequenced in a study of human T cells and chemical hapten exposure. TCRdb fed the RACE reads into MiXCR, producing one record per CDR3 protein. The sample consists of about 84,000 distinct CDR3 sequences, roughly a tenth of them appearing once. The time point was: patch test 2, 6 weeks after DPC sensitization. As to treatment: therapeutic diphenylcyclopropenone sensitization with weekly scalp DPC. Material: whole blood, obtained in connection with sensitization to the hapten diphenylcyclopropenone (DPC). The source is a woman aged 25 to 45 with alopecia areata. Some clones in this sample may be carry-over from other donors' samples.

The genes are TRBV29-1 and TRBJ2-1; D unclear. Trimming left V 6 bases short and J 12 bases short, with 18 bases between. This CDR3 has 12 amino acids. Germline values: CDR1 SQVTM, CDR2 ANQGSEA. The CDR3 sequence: CSVPPGEFGQFF. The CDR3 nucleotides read TGCAGCGTCCCCCCCGGAGAGTTCGGGCAGTTCTTC.

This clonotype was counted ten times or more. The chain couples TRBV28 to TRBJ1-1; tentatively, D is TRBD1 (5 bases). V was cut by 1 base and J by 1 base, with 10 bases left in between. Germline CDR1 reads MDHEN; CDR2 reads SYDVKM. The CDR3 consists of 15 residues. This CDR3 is CASSLLGVANTEAFF. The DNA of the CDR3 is TGTGCCAGCAGTTTATTAGGGGTAGCGAACACTGAAGCTTTCTTT. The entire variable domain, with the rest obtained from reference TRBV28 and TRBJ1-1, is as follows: DVKVTQSSRYLVKRTGEKVFLECVQDMDHENMFWYRQDPGLGLRLIYFSYDVKMKEKGDIPEGYSVSREKKERFSLILESASTNQTSMYLCASSLLGVANTEAFFGQGTRLTVV.

The CDR3 sequence: CASSNDPGLNTDTQYF. DNA for the CDR3: TGTGCCAGTAGTAACGACCCGGGACTCAACACAGATACGCAGTATTTT. The V call is TRBV19, the J call TRBJ2-3; D might be TRBD2 (6 bases). V shed 4 bases and J shed 2 bases, with 16 bases lying between them. This CDR3 spans 16 amino acids. Germline CDR1 and CDR2: LNHDA and SQIVND (reference sequence). Looking up the rest from reference TRBV19 and TRBJ2-3 gives the full variable domain: DGGITQSPKYLFRKEGQNVTLSCEQNLNHDAMYWYRQDPGQGLRLIYYSQIVNDFQKGDIAEGYSVSREKKESFPLTVTSAQKNPTAFYLCASSNDPGLNTDTQYFGPGTRLTVL.

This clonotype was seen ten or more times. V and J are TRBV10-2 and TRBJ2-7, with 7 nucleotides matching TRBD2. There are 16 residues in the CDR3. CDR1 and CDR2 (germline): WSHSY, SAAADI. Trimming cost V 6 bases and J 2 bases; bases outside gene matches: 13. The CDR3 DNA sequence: TGCGCCAGCAGAAAAAACCAAGCGGGACTCACCTACGAGCAGTACTTC. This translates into CASRKNQAGLTYEQYF.

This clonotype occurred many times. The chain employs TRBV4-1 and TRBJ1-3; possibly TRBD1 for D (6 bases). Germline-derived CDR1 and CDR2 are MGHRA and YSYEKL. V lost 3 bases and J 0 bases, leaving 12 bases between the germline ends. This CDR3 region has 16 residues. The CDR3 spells CASSHPGQSSGNTIYF. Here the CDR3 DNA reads TGCGCCAGCAGCCATCCCGGACAGAGCTCTGGAAACACCATATATTTT.

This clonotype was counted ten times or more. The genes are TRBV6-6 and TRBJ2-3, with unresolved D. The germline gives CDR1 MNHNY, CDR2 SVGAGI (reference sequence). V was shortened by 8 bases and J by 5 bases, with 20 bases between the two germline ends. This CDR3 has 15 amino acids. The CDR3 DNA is TGTGCCAGCGGCAGATCGCCGACCATCGGAGATACGCAGTATTTT. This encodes CASGRSPTIGDTQYF.

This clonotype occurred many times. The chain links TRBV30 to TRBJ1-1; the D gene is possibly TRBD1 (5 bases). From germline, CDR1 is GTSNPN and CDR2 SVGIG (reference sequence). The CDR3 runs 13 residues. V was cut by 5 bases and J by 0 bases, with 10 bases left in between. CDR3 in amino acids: CAWGGQLNTEAFF. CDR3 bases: TGTGCCTGGGGAGGACAATTGAACACTGAAGCTTTCTTT.

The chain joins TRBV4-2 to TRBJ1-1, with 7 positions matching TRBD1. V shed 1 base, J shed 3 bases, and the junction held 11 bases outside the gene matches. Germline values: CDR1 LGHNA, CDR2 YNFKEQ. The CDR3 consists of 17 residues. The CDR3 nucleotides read TGTGCCAGCAGCCAAGTACACTCAGGGGGGGTCCACACTGAAGCTTTCTTT. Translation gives CASSQVHSGGVHTEAFF.

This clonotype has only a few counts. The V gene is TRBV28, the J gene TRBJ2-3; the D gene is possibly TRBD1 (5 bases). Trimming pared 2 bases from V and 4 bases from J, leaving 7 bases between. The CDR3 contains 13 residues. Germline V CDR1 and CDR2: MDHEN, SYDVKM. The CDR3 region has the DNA TGTGCCAGCAGTTTAACAGGAGCAGATACGCAGTATTTT. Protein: CASSLTGADTQYF. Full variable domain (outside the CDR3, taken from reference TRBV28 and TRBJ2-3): DVKVTQSSRYLVKRTGEKVFLECVQDMDHENMFWYRQDPGLGLRLIYFSYDVKMKEKGDIPEGYSVSREKKERFSLILESASTNQTSMYLCASSLTGADTQYFGPGTRLTVL.

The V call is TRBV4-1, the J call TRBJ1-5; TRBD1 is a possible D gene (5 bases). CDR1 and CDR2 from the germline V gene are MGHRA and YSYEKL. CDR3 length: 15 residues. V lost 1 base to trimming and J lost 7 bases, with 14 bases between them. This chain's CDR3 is CASSQVGALGQPQHF. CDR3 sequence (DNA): TGCGCCAGCAGCCAAGTTGGGGCGCTAGGGCAGCCCCAGCATTTT.

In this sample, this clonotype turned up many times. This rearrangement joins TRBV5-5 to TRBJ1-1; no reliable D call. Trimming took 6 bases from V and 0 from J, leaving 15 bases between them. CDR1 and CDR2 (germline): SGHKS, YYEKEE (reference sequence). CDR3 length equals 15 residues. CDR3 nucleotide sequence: TGTGCCAGCAACCCAAACGCGTTTATGAACACTGAAGCTTTCTTT. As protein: CASNPNAFMNTEAFF.

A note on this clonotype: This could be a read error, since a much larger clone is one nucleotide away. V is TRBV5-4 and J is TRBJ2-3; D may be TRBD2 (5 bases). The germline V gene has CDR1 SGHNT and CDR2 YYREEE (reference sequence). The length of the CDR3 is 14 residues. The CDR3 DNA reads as TGTGTCAGCAGCCTGACGACTAAAACAGATACGCAGTATTTT. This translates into CVSSLTTKTDTQYF.

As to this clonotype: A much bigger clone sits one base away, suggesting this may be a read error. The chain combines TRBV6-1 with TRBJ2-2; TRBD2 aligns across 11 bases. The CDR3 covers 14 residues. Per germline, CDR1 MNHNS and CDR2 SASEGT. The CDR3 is CASNLAGGAGEPFF. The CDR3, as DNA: TGTGCCAGCAATCTAGCGGGAGGAGCCGGGGAGCCGTTTTTT.

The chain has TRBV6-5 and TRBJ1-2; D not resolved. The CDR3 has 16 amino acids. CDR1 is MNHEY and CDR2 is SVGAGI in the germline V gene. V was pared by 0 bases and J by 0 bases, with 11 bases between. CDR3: CASSYSNQLSNYGYTF. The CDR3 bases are TGTGCCAGCAGTTACTCGAATCAGTTATCTAACTATGGCTACACCTTC.

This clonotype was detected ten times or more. CDR3 nucleotide sequence: TGCGCCAGCAGGCCTACAGGGGGCCCTGGAAACACCATATATTTT. This encodes CASRPTGGPGNTIYF. The V gene is TRBV5-1, the J gene TRBJ1-3, with 9 bases aligning to TRBD1. This CDR3 spans 15 amino acids. CDR1 is SGHRS, CDR2 YFSETQ, per germline. Germline trimming cut 5 bases from V and 2 bases from J; bases unmatched to any gene: 5.

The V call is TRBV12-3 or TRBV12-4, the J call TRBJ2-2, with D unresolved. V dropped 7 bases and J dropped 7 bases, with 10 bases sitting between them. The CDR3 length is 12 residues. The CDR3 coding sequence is TGTGCCAGCACCCCTCATGTCGGGGAGCTGTTTTTT. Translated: CASTPHVGELFF.

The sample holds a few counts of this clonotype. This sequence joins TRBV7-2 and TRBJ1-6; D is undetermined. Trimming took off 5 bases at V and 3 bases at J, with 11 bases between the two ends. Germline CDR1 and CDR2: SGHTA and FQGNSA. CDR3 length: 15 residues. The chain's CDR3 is CASSPRAGYNSPLHF. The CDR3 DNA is TGTGCCAGCAGCCCCCGGGCAGGCTATAATTCACCCCTCCACTTT. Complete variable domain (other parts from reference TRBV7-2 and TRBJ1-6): GAGVSQSPSNKVTEKGKDVELRCDPISGHTALYWYRQSLGQGLEFLIYFQGNSAPDKSGLPSDRFSAERTGGSVSTLTIQRTQQEDSAVYLCASSPRAGYNSPLHFGNGTRLTVT.

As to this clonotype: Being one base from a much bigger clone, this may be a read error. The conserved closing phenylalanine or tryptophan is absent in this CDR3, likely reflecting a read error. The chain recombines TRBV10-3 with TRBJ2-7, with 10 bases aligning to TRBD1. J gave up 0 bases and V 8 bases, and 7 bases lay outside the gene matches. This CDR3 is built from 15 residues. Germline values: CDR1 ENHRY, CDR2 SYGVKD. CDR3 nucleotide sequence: TGTGCCATCGGAGGACAGGGGGAAGACTCCTACGAGCAGTACTCC. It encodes CAIGGQGEDSYEQYS.

The CDR3, as DNA: TGTGCCAGCAGCCAAGGCTTATTCAGCGGGAGAGAAGATGAGCAGTTCTTC. The encoded protein is CASSQGLFSGREDEQFF. The chain uses TRBV3-1 and TRBJ2-1; TRBD2 matches 8 bases. The CDR3 covers 17 residues. With 1 base clipped from V and 8 bases from J, the junction kept 13 bases outside the gene matches. In germline, CDR1 is LGHDT, CDR2 YNNKEL (reference sequence).

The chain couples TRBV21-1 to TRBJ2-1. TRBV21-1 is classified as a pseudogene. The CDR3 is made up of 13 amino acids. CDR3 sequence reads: CASSKVRSDEQFF. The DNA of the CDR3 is TGTGCCAGCAGCAAAGTAAGATCGGATGAGCAGTTCTTC.

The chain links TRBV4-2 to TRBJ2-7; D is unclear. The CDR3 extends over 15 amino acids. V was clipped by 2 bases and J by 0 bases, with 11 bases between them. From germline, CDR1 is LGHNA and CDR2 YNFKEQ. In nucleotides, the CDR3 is TGTGCCAGCAGCCAACCCGACACGTCCTCCTACGAGCAGTACTTC. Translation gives CASSQPDTSSYEQYF.